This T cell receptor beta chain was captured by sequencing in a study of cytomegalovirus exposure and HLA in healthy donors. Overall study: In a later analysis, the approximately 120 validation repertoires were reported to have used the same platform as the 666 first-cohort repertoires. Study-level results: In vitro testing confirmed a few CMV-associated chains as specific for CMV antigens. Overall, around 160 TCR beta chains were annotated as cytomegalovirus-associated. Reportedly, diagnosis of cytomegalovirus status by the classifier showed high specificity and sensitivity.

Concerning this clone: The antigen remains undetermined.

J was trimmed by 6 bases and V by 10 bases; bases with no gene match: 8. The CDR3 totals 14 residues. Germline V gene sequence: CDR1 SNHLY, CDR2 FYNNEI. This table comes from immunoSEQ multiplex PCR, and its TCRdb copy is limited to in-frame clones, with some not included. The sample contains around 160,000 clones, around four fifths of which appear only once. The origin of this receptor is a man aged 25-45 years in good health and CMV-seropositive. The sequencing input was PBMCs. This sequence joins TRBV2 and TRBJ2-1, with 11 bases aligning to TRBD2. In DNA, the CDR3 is TGTGCCATCGTTGGGACTAGCGGTACCAATGAGCAGTTCTTC. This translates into CAIVGTSGTNEQFF. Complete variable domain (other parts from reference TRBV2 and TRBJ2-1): EPEVTQTPSHQVTQMGQEVILRCVPISNHLYFYWYRQILGQKVEFLVSFYNNEISEKSEIFDDQFSVERPDGSNFTLKIRSTKLEDSAMYFCAIVGTSGTNEQFFGPGTRLTVL.